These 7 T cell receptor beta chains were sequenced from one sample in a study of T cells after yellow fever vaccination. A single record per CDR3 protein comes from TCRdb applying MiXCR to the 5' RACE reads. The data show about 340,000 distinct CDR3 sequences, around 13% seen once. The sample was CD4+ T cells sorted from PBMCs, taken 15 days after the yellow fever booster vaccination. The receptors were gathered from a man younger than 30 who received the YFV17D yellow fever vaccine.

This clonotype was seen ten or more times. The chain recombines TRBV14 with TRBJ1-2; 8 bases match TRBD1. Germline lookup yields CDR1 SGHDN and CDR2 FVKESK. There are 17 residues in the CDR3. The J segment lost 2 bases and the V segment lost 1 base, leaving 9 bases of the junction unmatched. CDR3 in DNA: TGTGCCAGCAGCCAAGGCCTAGGCAGGGGGCCCAACTATGGCTACACCTTC. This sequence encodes CASSQGLGRGPNYGYTF.

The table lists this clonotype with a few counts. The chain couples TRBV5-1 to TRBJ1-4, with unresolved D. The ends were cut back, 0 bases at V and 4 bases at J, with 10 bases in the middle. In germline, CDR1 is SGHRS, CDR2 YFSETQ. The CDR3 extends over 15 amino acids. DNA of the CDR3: TGCGCCAGCAGCTTGGAGTGGGAGAATAATGAAAAACTGTTTTTT. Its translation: CASSLEWENNEKLFF.

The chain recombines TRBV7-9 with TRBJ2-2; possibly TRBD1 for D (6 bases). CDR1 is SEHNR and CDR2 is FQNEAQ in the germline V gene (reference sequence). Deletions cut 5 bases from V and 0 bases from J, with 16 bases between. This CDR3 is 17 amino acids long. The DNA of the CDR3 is TGTGCCAGCAGCCCTAATTCCTGGACAGCGAACACCGGGGAGCTGTTTTTT. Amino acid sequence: CASSPNSWTANTGELFF.

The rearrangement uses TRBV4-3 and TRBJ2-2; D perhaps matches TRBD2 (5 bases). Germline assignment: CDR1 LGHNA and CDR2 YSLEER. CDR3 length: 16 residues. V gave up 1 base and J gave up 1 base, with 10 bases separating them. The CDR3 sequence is CASSQVPGLNTGELFF. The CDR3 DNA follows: TGCGCCAGCAGCCAAGTTCCGGGGTTGAACACCGGGGAGCTGTTTTTT.

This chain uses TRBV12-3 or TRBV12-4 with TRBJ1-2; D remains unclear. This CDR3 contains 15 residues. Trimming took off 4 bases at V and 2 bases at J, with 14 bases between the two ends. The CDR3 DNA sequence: TGTGCCAGCAGTTCGAATAAACGAGGGAACTATGGCTACACCTTC. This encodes CASSSNKRGNYGYTF.

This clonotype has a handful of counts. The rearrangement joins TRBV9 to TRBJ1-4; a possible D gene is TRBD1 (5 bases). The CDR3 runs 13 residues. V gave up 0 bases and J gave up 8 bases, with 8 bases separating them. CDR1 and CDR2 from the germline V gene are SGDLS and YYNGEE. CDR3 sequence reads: CASSVGTPEKLFF. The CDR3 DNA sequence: TGTGCCAGCAGCGTAGGGACACCCGAAAAACTGTTTTTT.

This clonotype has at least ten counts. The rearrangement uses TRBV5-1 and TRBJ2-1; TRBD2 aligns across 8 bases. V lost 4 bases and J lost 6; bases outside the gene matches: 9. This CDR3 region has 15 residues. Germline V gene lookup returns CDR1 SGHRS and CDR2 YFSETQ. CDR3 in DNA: TGCGCCAGCAGCAGGCCGGGACTAGAGACCAATGAGCAGTTCTTC. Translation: CASSRPGLETNEQFF. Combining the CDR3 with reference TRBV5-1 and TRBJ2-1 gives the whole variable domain KAGVTQTPRYLIKTRGQQVTLSCSPISGHRSVSWYQQTPGQGLQFLFEYFSETQRNKGNFPGRFSGRQFSNSRSEMNVSTLELGDSALYLCASSRPGLETNEQFFGPGTRLTVL.